Below, one T cell receptor beta chain is given with its context. Its antigen is undetermined. Germline lookup yields CDR1 MNHEY and CDR2 SMNVEV (reference sequence). The trim removed 8 bases at V and 6 bases at J, leaving 4 bases unmatched. The CDR3 sequence is 14 residues long. These data originate in a study of cytomegalovirus exposure and HLA in healthy donors. Overall study: Out of roughly 200 million T cells, an earlier analysis found some 120 million unique TCR beta sequences in total.

PCR primers comprised 60 Vbeta and 13 Jbeta primers. This table comes from immunoSEQ multiplex PCR, and its TCRdb copy is limited to in-frame clones, with some not included. This table has approximately 140,000 clones, 82% appearing once. Study-level results: Accurate prediction of most subjects' HLA-A and HLA-B alleles from TCR beta sequences was reported.

The chain has TRBV27 and TRBJ2-2, with TRBD2 identical over 12 bases. The sample taken for sequencing was PBMCs. This TCR derives from a male donor in good health and CMV-seronegative. This CDR3 reads CASQGLAGPGELFF. DNA of the CDR3: TGTGCCAGCCAGGGACTAGCGGGTCCCGGGGAGCTGTTTTTT.